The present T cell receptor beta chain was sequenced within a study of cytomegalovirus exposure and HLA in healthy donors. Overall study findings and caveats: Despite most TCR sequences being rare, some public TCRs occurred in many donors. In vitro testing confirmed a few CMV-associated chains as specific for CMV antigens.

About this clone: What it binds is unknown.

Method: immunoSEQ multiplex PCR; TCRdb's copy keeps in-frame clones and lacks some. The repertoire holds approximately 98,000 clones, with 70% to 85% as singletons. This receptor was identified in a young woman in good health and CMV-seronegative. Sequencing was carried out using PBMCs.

CDR3 DNA: TGTGCCAGCGGAGATTACTACGAGCAGTACTTC. It codes for CASGDYYEQYF. This chain connects TRBV2 to TRBJ2-7; no clear D gene. The CDR3 length is 11 residues. With 8 bases removed from V and 3 bases from J, the gap between germline ends came to 8 bases. From germline, CDR1 is SNHLY and CDR2 FYNNEI.